A single T cell receptor beta chain is shown here with its context. Its antigen is unidentified. Using RNA template, CDR3s of TCR alpha and beta were amplified with iRepertoire arm-PCR. One-step reverse transcription and amplification started from approximately 100-400 ng of tissue mRNA or PBMC total RNA. TCRdb re-called the multiplex PCR reads with MiXCR, one entry per CDR3 protein. The sample contains about 6,000 distinct CDR3 sequences, under 45% of which appear only once. These data come from a study of glioma-infiltrating T cells. Trimming removed 9 bases from V and 4 bases from J; junction bases left unmatched: 9. The CDR3 loop spans 14 amino acids. Per germline, CDR1 MDHEN and CDR2 SYDVKM. Study-level results: Tissue-blood divergence was below expectation in non-neoplastic patients, above in gliomas.

The receptor was isolated from a human donor with low-grade glioma or glioblastoma, undergoing nonglioma brain surgery, or in good health (not recorded which). The rearrangement links TRBV28 to TRBJ2-7, with TRBD2 identical over 10 bases. The sequenced sample was glioma tissue, nonneoplastic brain tissue, or PBMCs (not recorded which). CDR3 DNA: TGTGCCAGGAGTAGCGGGAGGAGGAGTTACGAGCAGTACTTC. Translated, it gives CARSSGRRSYEQYF.